A single sample gave rise to the 7 T cell receptor beta chains below, sequenced in a study of T cells in Graves' hyperthyroidism and ophthalmopathy. TCR beta CDR3 region amplification was performed from RNA transcripts. First-round RT-PCR of the TCR CDR3 relied on the HTBI primer set. One entry per CDR3 protein, called by TCRdb with MiXCR from the multiplex PCR reads. Among about 360,000 distinct CDR3 sequences, 15% to 18% were seen once, and the ten largest hold about 30%. The sample consisted of blood. These receptor sequences come from a woman under 30 with Graves' hyperthyroidism that later progressed to Graves' ophthalmopathy.

This clonotype came up a few times. The V call is TRBV20-1, the J call TRBJ2-1; TRBD2 matches 7 bases. The CDR3 has 13 amino acids. V gave up 7 bases and J gave up 5 bases; unmatched junction bases: 8. Germline-derived CDR1 and CDR2 are DFQATT and SNEGSKA (reference sequence). The CDR3 DNA reads TGCAGTGTCGCATTAGCGGGCGACAATGAGCAGTTCTTC. As protein: CSVALAGDNEQFF.

A note on this clonotype: At one end the junction does not follow the germline gene, possibly because of a read error. CDR3 in DNA: TGTGGCAGCAGCCGCAGCCAACGCACGGGAGGGAATTCACCCCTCCACTTT. Encoded protein: CGSSRSQRTGGNSPLHF. The chain recombines TRBV28 with TRBJ1-6; the D is unclear. Germline CDR1 is MDHEN and CDR2 is SYDVKM. This CDR3 region has 17 residues.

This clonotype was counted a few times. V usage is TRBV3-1 and J usage is TRBJ2-4; 7 bases fit TRBD2. Germline CDR1 LGHDT, CDR2 YNNKEL (reference sequence). Trimming removed 1 base from V and 0 bases from J; junction bases left unmatched: 9. This CDR3 has 18 residues. DNA of the CDR3: TGTGCCAGCAGCCAAGCACTGAGCGGGACGCTAGCCAAAAACATTCAGTACTTC. Translating gives CASSQALSGTLAKNIQYF.

This rearrangement joins TRBV28 to TRBJ2-3; TRBD1 agrees at 9 bases. This CDR3 has 17 amino acids. With V trimmed by 2 bases and J by 1 base, 7 bases remained unmatched. The germline V gene has CDR1 MDHEN and CDR2 SYDVKM. The DNA of the CDR3 is TGTGCCAGCAGTTTAGGTTACAGGACAGGGGGCACAGATACGCAGTATTTT. Amino acid sequence: CASSLGYRTGGTDTQYF.

In this sample, this clonotype turned up a few times. The gene calls are TRBV20-1 and TRBJ2-1, with D possibly being TRBD1 or TRBD2 (5 bases each). Germline CDR1 reads DFQATT; CDR2 reads SNEGSKA (reference sequence). V was cut by 6 bases and J by 5 bases, with 17 bases left in between. The CDR3 loop spans 14 amino acids. CDR3 sequence reads: CSAQLVGDHNEQFF. The CDR3 nucleotides read TGCAGTGCCCAACTAGTGGGGGATCACAATGAGCAGTTCTTC.

The V and J genes are TRBV9 and TRBJ2-1; no definite D call. In germline, CDR1 is SGDLS, CDR2 YYNGEE. CDR3 length: 14 residues. Trimming cost V 0 bases and J 5 bases, with 9 bases left between them. CDR3 DNA sequence: TGTGCCAGCAGCGTAGGGGGAACTAACAATGAGCAGTTCTTC. As protein: CASSVGGTNNEQFF. Filled out from reference TRBV9 and TRBJ2-1, the complete variable domain reads DSGVTQTPKHLITATGQRVTLRCSPRSGDLSVYWYQQSLDQGLQFLIQYYNGEERAKGNILERFSAQQFPDLHSELNLSSLELGDSALYFCASSVGGTNNEQFFGPGTRLTVL.

This clonotype was detected many times. This chain links TRBV10-3 with TRBJ1-5, with 11 positions matching TRBD1. The CDR3 has 15 amino acids. Germline CDR1 and CDR2: ENHRY and SYGVKD. The junction had 1 base not matched to a gene; V was cut back by 0 bases and J by 6 bases. In nucleotides, the CDR3 is TGTGCCATCAGTGAGTCGGACAGGGGGCGTCAGCCCCAGCATTTT. This encodes CAISESDRGRQPQHF.